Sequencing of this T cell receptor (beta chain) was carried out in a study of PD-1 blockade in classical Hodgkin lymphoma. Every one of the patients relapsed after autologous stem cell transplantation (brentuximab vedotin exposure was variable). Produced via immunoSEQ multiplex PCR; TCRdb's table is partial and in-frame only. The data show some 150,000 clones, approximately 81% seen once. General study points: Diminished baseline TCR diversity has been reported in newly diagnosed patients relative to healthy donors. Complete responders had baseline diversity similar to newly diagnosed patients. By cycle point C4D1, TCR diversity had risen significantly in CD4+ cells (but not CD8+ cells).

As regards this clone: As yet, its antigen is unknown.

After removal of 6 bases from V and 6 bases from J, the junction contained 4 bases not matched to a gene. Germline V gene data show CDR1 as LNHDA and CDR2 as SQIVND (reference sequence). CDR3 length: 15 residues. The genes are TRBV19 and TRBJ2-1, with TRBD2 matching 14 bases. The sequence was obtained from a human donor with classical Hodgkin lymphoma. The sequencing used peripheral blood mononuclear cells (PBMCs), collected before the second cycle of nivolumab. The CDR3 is CASRPGTSGSNEQFF. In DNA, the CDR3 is TGTGCCAGTAGGCCCGGGACTAGCGGGAGCAATGAGCAGTTCTTC.